A single sample gave rise to the 24 T cell receptor beta chains below, sequenced in a study of T cells expressing NK-cell markers. Reanalyzing the 5' RACE reads, TCRdb keeps one entry per CDR3 protein, without DNA. The specimen's table records 300,000 to 500,000 distinct CDR3 sequences. Material: blood T cells: a sorted CD56 or NKG2C T cell subset, CD4+ or CD8+ T cells, or bulk PBMC T cells (not recorded which). The origin of the receptors is a woman aged 45-65 years in good health.

This chain uses TRBV7-9 with TRBJ2-5; TCRdb indicates TRBD2, and absent DNA this call remains unverified. This CDR3 contains 16 residues. Germline CDR1 is SEHNR and CDR2 is FQNEAQ (reference sequence). This CDR3 reads CASSLAGAGYQETQYF.

The chain uses TRBV11-2 and TRBJ2-3; absent DNA, TCRdb's TRBD2 call cannot be checked. Germline V lookup: CDR1 SGHAT, CDR2 FQNNGV. The CDR3 is made up of 16 amino acids. Here the CDR3 reads CASSLGSPIRTDTQYF.

The rearrangement links TRBV4-1 to TRBJ1-1; TCRdb selects TRBD1, and the lack of DNA leaves this call unchecked. The CDR3 sequence is 15 residues long. From germline, CDR1 is MGHRA and CDR2 YSYEKL. CDR3 sequence: CASSQDYRGETEAFF.

The genes are TRBV12-3 or TRBV12-4 and TRBJ1-1; the D gene TCRdb calls, TRBD1, cannot be checked with no DNA. The CDR3 covers 15 residues. CDR3 residues: CASSNRGTLLAEAFF.

The chain links TRBV6-5 to TRBJ2-2; TCRdb reports TRBD2, a call that lacks DNA to check it against. This CDR3 has 17 amino acids. Germline values: CDR1 MNHEY, CDR2 SVGAGI. CDR3 protein: CASSYSAGTSGTGELFF.

CDR3 sequence: CASRRVGDRVSEQYF. J is TRBJ2-7 and V is TRBV4-1; TCRdb outputs TRBD1, but without DNA this stays unchecked. Looked up from germline, CDR1 is MGHRA and CDR2 is YSYEKL. The CDR3 is made up of 15 amino acids.

The rearrangement joins TRBV9 to TRBJ2-1; the TCRdb call, TRBD2, lacks DNA for checking. This CDR3 region has 15 residues. Germline V CDR1 and CDR2: SGDLS, YYNGEE. The CDR3 protein is CASSVIAGGYNEQFF.

The J gene is TRBJ2-2, the V gene TRBV2; with no DNA, the TCRdb D assignment of TRBD1 cannot be verified. The CDR3 sequence is 15 residues long. Germline V CDR1 and CDR2: SNHLY, FYNNEI. CDR3 sequence: CASSRDSHNTGELFF.

The V call is TRBV30, the J call TRBJ1-3. Germline loops: CDR1 GTSNPN, CDR2 SVGIG (reference sequence). CDR3 length: 15 amino acids. This chain's CDR3 is CAWSAGDLPGNTIYF.

This chain uses TRBV29-1 with TRBJ1-1; the D call of TRBD1 rests on TCRdb alone, since no DNA is present to check it. The CDR3 is 13 amino acids. Looked up from germline, CDR1 is SQVTM and CDR2 is ANQGSEA. This CDR3 is CSVVAGGATEAFF.

CDR3 residues: CASSLEAINTEAFF. The chain combines TRBV5-1 with TRBJ1-1. Germline V CDR1 and CDR2: SGHRS, YFSETQ. The CDR3 is made up of 14 amino acids.

V is TRBV14 and J is TRBJ2-6. This CDR3 contains 20 residues. The V gene's germline CDR1 is SGHDN and CDR2 FVKESK. The CDR3 loop reads CASSPEETRAPSSGANVLTF.

The chain combines TRBV18 with TRBJ1-5; TCRdb lists TRBD1, though no DNA is available to test this call. Germline CDR1 and CDR2: KGHSH and LQKENI. This CDR3 region has 12 residues. This CDR3 is CASSGAGQPQHF.

The V and J genes are TRBV29-1 and TRBJ2-1; the D gene TCRdb calls, TRBD2, cannot be checked with no DNA. The CDR3 loop spans 13 amino acids. Germline loops: CDR1 SQVTM, CDR2 ANQGSEA. The CDR3 loop is CSASRLHKNEQFF.

This chain links TRBV20-1 with TRBJ2-1; the D call from TCRdb, TRBD2, cannot be confirmed without DNA. Germline loops: CDR1 DFQATT, CDR2 SNEGSKA (reference sequence). This CDR3 is built from 15 residues. The CDR3 region is CSALGLAGIYNEQFF.

The V gene is TRBV3-1, the J gene TRBJ2-1; TCRdb calls TRBD2, which cannot be checked without DNA. The CDR3 has 17 residues. Germline-derived CDR1 and CDR2 are LGHDT and YNNKEL (reference sequence). The CDR3: CASSQLAGAGSYNEQFF.

V usage is TRBV10-3 and J usage is TRBJ2-7. Germline CDR1 is ENHRY and CDR2 is SYGVKD. The CDR3 contains 13 residues. The CDR3 region is CAISPPAVNEQYF.

The V call is TRBV24-1, the J call TRBJ2-1; TCRdb's D call of TRBD1 is untestable without DNA. Germline CDR1 and CDR2: KGHDR and SFDVKD. The CDR3 loop spans 15 amino acids. CDR3 loop: CATSPRDRGRDEQFF.

This chain uses TRBV19 with TRBJ1-1. The CDR3 runs to 17 residues. Germline loops: CDR1 LNHDA, CDR2 SQIVND (reference sequence). The CDR3: CASSEIRGLPVNTEAFF.

The CDR3 sequence is CASSLGQHLSYNEQFF. The chain is built from TRBV5-1 and TRBJ2-1. Germline assignment: CDR1 SGHRS and CDR2 YFSETQ. The CDR3 is 16 residues long.

V is TRBV12-3 or TRBV12-4 and J is TRBJ2-4; TCRdb's D gene call, TRBD2, goes unchecked for lack of DNA. This CDR3 has 15 residues. The CDR3 protein is CASSSTSDPWNIQYF.

This rearrangement joins TRBV29-1 to TRBJ1-1. CDR3 size: 14 residues. The germline V gene encodes CDR1 SQVTM and CDR2 ANQGSEA. CDR3 sequence reads: CSVGFLQAKSEAFF. The full variable domain, completed using reference TRBV29-1 and TRBJ1-1, is SAVISQKPSRDICQRGTSLTIQCQVDSQVTMMFWYRQQPGQSLTLIATANQGSEATYESGFVIDKFPISRPNLTFSTLTVSNMSPEDSSIYLCSVGFLQAKSEAFFGQGTRLTVV.

The chain has TRBV10-3 and TRBJ2-5; TCRdb's D gene call, TRBD2, goes unchecked for lack of DNA. CDR3 length: 16 residues. In germline, CDR1 is ENHRY, CDR2 SYGVKD. CDR3: CAISRTSGSSGETQYF.

The chain carries TRBV18 and TRBJ1-1. The CDR3 totals 15 residues. Germline V CDR1 and CDR2: KGHSH, LQKENI. The chain's CDR3 is CASYTSVGWNTEAFF.